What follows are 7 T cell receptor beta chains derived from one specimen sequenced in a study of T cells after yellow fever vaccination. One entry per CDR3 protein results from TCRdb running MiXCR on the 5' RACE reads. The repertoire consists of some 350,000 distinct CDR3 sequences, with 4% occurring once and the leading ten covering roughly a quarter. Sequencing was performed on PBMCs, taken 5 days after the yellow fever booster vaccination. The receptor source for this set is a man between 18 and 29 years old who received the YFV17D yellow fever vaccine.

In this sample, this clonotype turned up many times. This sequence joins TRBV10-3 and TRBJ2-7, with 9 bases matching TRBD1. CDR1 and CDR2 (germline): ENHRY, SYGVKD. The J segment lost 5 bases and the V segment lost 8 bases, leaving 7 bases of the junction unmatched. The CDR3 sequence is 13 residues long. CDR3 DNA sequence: TGTGCCATCGGGGGGACAGGGACCGACGAGCAGTACGTC. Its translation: CAIGGTGTDEQYV.

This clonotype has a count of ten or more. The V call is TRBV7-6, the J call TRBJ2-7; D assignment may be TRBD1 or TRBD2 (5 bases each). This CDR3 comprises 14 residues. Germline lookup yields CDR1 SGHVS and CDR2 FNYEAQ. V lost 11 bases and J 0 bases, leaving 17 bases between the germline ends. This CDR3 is CAGQGTDVSYEQYV. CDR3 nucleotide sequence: TGTGCCGGCCAAGGGACGGATGTCTCCTACGAGCAGTACGTC.

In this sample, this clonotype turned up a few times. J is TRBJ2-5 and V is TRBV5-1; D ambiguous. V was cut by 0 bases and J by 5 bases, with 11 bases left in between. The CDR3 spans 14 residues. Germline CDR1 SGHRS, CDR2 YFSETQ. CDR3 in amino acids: CASSLGFLMETQYF. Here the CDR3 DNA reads TGCGCCAGCAGCTTGGGTTTCTTGATGGAGACCCAGTACTTC.

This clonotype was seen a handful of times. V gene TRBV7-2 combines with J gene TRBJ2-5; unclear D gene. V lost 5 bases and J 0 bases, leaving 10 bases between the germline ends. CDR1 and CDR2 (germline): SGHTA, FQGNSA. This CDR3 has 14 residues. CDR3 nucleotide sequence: TGTGCCAGCAGCCAAAGGGTTAACCAAGAGACCCAGTACTTC. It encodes CASSQRVNQETQYF.

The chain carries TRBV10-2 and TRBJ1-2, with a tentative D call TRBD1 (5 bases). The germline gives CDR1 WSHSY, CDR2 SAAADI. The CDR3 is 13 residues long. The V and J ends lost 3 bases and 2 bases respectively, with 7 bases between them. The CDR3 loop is CASSETGNYGYTF. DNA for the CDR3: TGCGCCAGCAGTGAAACAGGCAACTATGGCTACACCTTC.

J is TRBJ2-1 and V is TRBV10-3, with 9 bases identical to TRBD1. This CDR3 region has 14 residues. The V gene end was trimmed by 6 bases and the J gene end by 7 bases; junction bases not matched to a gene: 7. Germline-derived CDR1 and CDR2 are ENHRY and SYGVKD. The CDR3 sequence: CAIRTGQGSNEQFF. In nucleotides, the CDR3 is TGTGCCATCAGAACGGGACAGGGTTCAAATGAGCAGTTCTTC.

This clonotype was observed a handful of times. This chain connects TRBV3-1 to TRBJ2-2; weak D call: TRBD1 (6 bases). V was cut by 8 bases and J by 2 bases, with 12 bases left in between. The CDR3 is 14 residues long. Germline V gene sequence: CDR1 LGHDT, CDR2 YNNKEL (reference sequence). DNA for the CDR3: TGTGCCAGCTGTACAGGGCCTAACACCGGGGAGCTGTTTTTT. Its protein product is CASCTGPNTGELFF. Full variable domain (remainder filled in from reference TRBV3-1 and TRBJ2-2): DTAVSQTPKYLVTQMGNDKSIKCEQNLGHDTMYWYKQDSKKFLKIMFSYNNKELIINETVPNRFSPKSPDKAHLNLHINSLELGDSAVYFCASCTGPNTGELFFGEGSRLTVL.